The 7 T cell receptor beta chains reported below all come from one sample, sequenced in a study of blood T cell repertoires in COVID-19. The assay was immunoSEQ multiplex PCR, and TCRdb's table has in-frame clones only and misses some. The sample contains approximately 300,000 clones, around 89% of which appear only once. Sequenced sample: peripheral blood. Receptor source: a man aged 25-45 years with acute or convalescent COVID-19.

The chain combines TRBV18 with TRBJ1-1; D gene ambiguous. Per the germline V gene, CDR1 is KGHSH and CDR2 is LQKENI. Trimming removed 2 bases from V and 1 base from J, with 8 bases in between. The CDR3 totals 14 residues. The CDR3 spells CASSPISGNTEAFF. In DNA form, the CDR3 reads TGTGCCAGCTCACCAATATCGGGGAACACTGAAGCTTTCTTT.

A single count supports this clone. The rearrangement joins TRBV6-1 to TRBJ1-5; D is ambiguous. Germline CDR1 is MNHNS and CDR2 is SASEGT. This CDR3 has 15 residues. V lost 3 bases and J lost 4, with 13 bases in between. The chain's CDR3 is CASSETPSSNQPQHF. CDR3 nucleotides: TGTGCCAGCAGTGAGACTCCCTCAAGTAATCAGCCCCAGCATTTT.

This rearrangement joins TRBV19 to TRBJ1-6; TRBD1 might be the D (5 bases). The CDR3 has 17 amino acids. Germline values: CDR1 LNHDA, CDR2 SQIVND (reference sequence). Trimming cost V 2 bases and J 2 bases, with 13 bases left between them. DNA of the CDR3: TGTGCCAGTAGTATACGCAGCGGGGGGGCCTATAATTCACCCCTCCACTTT. Amino acid sequence: CASSIRSGGAYNSPLHF.

This clone was found once. The chain has TRBV28 and TRBJ1-4, with D maybe TRBD1 (6 bases). CDR1 is MDHEN, CDR2 SYDVKM, per germline. The CDR3 has 16 residues. Trimming pared 7 bases from V and 8 bases from J, leaving 23 bases between. CDR3 amino acids: CASMTPKGTGGEKLFF. The CDR3 DNA follows: TGTGCCAGCATGACCCCCAAGGGGACGGGGGGCGAAAAACTGTTTTTT.

The rearrangement links TRBV27 to TRBJ2-1; TRBD2 aligns across 7 bases. The junction had 12 bases not matched to a gene; V was cut back by 4 bases and J by 6 bases. The germline V gene has CDR1 MNHEY and CDR2 SMNVEV (reference sequence). The CDR3 runs to 16 residues. The chain's CDR3 is CASSSLWDYRSNEQFF. The CDR3 DNA is TGTGCCAGCAGTTCCCTATGGGACTACAGAAGCAATGAGCAGTTCTTC.

The chain joins TRBV19 to TRBJ2-1; 8 bases fit TRBD2. V shed 6 bases, J shed 7 bases, and the junction held 2 bases outside the gene matches. CDR1 is LNHDA and CDR2 is SQIVND in the germline V gene (reference sequence). The CDR3 sequence is 12 residues long. In nucleotides, the CDR3 is TGTGCCAGTAGCGGGGGGGGTAATGAGCAGTTCTTC. It yields the protein CASSGGGNEQFF.

The V call is TRBV30, the J call TRBJ2-7; D may be TRBD2 (5 bases). Looked up from germline, CDR1 is GTSNPN and CDR2 is SVGIG (reference sequence). V gave up 0 bases and J gave up 2 bases, with 17 bases separating them. The CDR3 sequence is 16 residues long. CDR3 sequence (DNA): TGTGCCTGGAGTGTAAGGCGCCACGCGGGTCCCTACGAGCAGTACTTC. Protein: CAWSVRRHAGPYEQYF.